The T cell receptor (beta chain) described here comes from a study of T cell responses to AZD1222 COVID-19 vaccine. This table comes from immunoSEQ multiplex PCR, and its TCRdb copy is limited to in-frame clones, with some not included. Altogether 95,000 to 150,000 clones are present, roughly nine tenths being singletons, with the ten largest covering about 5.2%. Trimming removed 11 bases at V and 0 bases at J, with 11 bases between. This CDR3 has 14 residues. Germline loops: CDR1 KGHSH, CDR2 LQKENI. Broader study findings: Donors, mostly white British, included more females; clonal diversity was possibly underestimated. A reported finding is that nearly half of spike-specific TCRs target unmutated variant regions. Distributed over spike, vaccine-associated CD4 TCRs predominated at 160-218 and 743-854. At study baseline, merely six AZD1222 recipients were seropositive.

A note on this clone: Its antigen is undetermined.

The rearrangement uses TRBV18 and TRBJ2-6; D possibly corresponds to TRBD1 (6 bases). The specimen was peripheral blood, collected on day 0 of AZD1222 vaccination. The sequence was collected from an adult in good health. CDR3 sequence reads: CAGQGSSGANVLTF. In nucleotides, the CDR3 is TGTGCCGGCCAGGGGAGCTCTGGGGCCAACGTCCTGACTTTC.